The sequence of this T cell receptor beta chain was determined in a study of glioma-infiltrating T cells. Study-level results: Non-neoplastic patients had below-expected tissue-blood divergence, while all gliomas exceeded expectation. Tissue and blood shared very few CDR3 sequences.

Amplification of TCR alpha and beta CDR3 regions from RNA used iRepertoire nested multiplex PCR. One-step reverse transcription and amplification started from roughly 100-400 ng of tissue mRNA or PBMC total RNA. TCRdb passed the multiplex PCR reads through MiXCR, listing each CDR3 protein once. The sample lists 160,000 or so distinct CDR3 sequences, around 40% occurring once. This clonotype was found many times. What it binds is unknown. Germline V gene sequence: CDR1 MDHEN, CDR2 SYDVKM. The V end was cut by 6 bases, the J end by 5 bases, with 8 bases between. This CDR3 contains 13 residues. The sequence was collected from a human donor with low-grade glioma or glioblastoma, undergoing nonglioma brain surgery, or in good health (not recorded which). Sequences were obtained from glioma tissue, nonneoplastic brain tissue, or PBMCs (not recorded which). The genes are TRBV28 and TRBJ1-6; maybe TRBD1 (6 bases). CDR3 in amino acids: CASSRGDNSPLHF. The CDR3 DNA sequence: TGTGCCAGCAGCAGGGGCGATAATTCACCCCTCCACTTT. The complete variable domain, with remaining parts taken from reference TRBV28 and TRBJ1-6, reads DVKVTQSSRYLVKRTGEKVFLECVQDMDHENMFWYRQDPGLGLRLIYFSYDVKMKEKGDIPEGYSVSREKKERFSLILESASTNQTSMYLCASSRGDNSPLHFGNGTRLTVT.